This T cell receptor beta chain came from a study of shared clonotypes between healthy human individuals. About the research overall: CD4 naive and CD4 memory each took three plates per donor, while CD8 naive took two and CD8 memory one. Findings and caveats of the study: Apart from blood, nothing was sampled; tissue repertoires likely differ.

The germline gives CDR1 SEHNR, CDR2 FQNEAQ (reference sequence). The CDR3 contains 15 residues. The J segment lost 1 base and the V segment lost 5 bases, leaving 6 bases of the junction unmatched. As for this clone: The antigen remains undetermined.

The naive CD8 population came from CD45RO-negative cells selected for CCR7, without terminally differentiated effector memory CD45RA+ cells. Genomic DNA (from each subset) was split evenly across several immunoSEQ plates. Assay: immunoSEQ multiplex PCR; the TCRdb copy retains only in-frame clones and omits some. This table has fewer than 1 million clones, roughly 96% appearing once. The sequencing sample was made of naive CD8+ T cells sorted from blood. The gene calls are TRBV7-9 and TRBJ1-2; TRBD1 matches at 8 bases. This receptor was taken from a man aged 25-40 years in good health. DNA of the CDR3: TGTGCCAGCAGCCCGGGGGACAGGCTTAACTATGGCTACACCTTC. Residues: CASSPGDRLNYGYTF.